Detailed here is one T cell receptor (beta chain). Its antigen is undetermined. Different DNA sequences within this sample yield the same CDR3. PCR employed 60 Vbeta and 13 Jbeta primers. As handled by the study authors: Later work found 65 million to 90 million unique TCR beta chains, with 9.5 million to 12 million shared. TCRdb's copy holds only in-frame clones and misses some; the assay was immunoSEQ multiplex PCR. V and J calls and clone size are copied from that table; D and trimming were computed from the DNA. The sample shows 230,000 or so clones, about 93% of them seen only once. The data derive from a study of cytomegalovirus exposure and HLA in healthy donors. Study results and limitations: Only CMV serostatus was available as immune exposure information. Later, an analysis found that common viral pathogens appeared to be linked with several of the most significant clusters.

The V end lost 2 bases, the J end lost 4 bases, and 6 bases lay between the germline ends. This CDR3 has 12 residues. The germline gives CDR1 SGDLS, CDR2 YYNGEE. Source material: PBMCs. V usage is TRBV9 and J usage is TRBJ1-1; a weak D match, TRBD1 (5 bases). This TCR derives from a girl aged 2-9 years in good health and CMV-seronegative. The chain's CDR3 is CASSVGGTEAFF. Here the CDR3 DNA reads TGTGCCAGCAGCGTGGGGGGCACTGAAGCTTTCTTT. Complete variable domain (other parts from reference TRBV9 and TRBJ1-1): DSGVTQTPKHLITATGQRVTLRCSPRSGDLSVYWYQQSLDQGLQFLIQYYNGEERAKGNILERFSAQQFPDLHSELNLSSLELGDSALYFCASSVGGTEAFFGQGTRLTVV.